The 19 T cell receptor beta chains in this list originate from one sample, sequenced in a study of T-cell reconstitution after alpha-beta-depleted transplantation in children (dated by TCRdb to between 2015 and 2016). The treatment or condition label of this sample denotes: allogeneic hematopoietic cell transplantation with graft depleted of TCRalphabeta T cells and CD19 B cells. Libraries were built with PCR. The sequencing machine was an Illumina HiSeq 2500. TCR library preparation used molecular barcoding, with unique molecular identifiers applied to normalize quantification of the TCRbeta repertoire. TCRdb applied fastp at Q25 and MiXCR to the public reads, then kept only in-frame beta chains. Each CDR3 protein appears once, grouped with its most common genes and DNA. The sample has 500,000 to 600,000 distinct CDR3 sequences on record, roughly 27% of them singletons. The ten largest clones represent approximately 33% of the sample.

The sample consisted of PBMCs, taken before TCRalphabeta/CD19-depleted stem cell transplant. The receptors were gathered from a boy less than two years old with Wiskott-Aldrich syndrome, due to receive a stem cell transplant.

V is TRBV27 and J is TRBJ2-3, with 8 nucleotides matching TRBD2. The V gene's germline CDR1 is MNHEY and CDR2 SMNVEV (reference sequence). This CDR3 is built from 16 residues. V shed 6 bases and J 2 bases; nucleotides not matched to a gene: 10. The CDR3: CASSPMVAGPTDTQYF. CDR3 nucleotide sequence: TGTGCCAGCAGCCCCATGGTAGCGGGACCCACAGATACGCAGTATTTT.

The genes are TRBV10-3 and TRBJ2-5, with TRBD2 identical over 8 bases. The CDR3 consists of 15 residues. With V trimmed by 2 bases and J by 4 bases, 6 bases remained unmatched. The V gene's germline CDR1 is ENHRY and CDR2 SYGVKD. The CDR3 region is CAISEQRLAGETQYF. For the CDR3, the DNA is TGTGCCATCAGTGAGCAGAGGCTAGCGGGAGAGACCCAGTACTTC.

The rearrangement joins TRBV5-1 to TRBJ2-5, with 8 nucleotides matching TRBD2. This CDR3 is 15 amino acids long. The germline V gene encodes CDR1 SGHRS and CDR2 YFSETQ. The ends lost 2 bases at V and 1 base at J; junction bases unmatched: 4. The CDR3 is CASSFLGLAQETQYF. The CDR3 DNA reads TGCGCCAGCAGCTTCCTCGGACTAGCCCAAGAGACCCAGTACTTC.

The DNA for the CDR3 is TGCGCCAGCAGCGACCGGGACAGACTGTTCTACGAGCAGTACTTC. Translation gives CASSDRDRLFYEQYF. The rearrangement uses TRBV5-1 and TRBJ2-7, with 7 bases identical to TRBD1. This CDR3 spans 15 amino acids. V shed 4 bases and J 3 bases; nucleotides not matched to a gene: 10. The germline CDR1 and CDR2 sequences are SGHRS and YFSETQ.

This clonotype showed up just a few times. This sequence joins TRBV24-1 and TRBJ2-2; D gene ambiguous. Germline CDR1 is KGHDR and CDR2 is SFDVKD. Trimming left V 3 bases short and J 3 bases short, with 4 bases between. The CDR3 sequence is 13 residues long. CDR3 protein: CATSDGHTGELFF. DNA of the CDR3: TGTGCCACCAGTGATGGTCACACCGGGGAGCTGTTTTTT.

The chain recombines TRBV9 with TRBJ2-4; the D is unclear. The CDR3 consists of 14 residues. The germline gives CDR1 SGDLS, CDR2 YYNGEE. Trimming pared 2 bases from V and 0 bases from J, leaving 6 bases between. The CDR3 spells CASSVGLAKNIQYF. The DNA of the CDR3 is TGTGCCAGCAGCGTGGGTCTAGCCAAAAACATTCAGTACTTC.

The CDR3 spells CASSQGDRGWNTIYF. CDR3 sequence (DNA): TGCGCCAGCAGCCAGGGGGACAGGGGCTGGAACACCATATATTTT. The rearrangement joins TRBV4-1 to TRBJ1-3; 10 nucleotides match TRBD1. The CDR3 is 15 residues long. The ends lost 3 bases at V and 7 bases at J; junction bases unmatched: 6. The germline gives CDR1 MGHRA, CDR2 YSYEKL.

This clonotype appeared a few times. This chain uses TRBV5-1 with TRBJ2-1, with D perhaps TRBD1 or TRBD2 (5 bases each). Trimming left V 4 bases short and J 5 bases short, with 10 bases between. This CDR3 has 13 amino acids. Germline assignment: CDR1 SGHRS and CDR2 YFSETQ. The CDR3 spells CASSLRDDNEQFF. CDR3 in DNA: TGCGCCAGCAGCCTCCGGGACGACAATGAGCAGTTCTTC.

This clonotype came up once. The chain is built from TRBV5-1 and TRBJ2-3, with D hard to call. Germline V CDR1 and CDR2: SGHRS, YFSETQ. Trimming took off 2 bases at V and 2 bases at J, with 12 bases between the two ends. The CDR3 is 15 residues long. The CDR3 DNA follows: TGCGCCAGCAGCTTAGTTGGGCGGTCCACAGATACGCAGTATTTT. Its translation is CASSLVGRSTDTQYF.

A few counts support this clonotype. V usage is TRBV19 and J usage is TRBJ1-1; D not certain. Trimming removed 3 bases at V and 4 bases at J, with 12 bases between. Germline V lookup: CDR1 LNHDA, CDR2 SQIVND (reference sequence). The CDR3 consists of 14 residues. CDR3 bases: TGTGCCAGTAGTATGGGTTTGTACGGCACTGAAGCTTTCTTT. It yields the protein CASSMGLYGTEAFF.

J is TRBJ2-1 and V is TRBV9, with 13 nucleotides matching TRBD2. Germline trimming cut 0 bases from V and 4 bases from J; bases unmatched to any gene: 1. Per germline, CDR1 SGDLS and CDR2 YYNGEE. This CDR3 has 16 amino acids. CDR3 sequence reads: CASSVGGLAGYNEQFF. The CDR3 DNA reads TGTGCCAGCAGCGTAGGGGGACTAGCGGGATACAATGAGCAGTTCTTC.

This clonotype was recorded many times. CDR3 protein: CATSRDNEQFF. The CDR3 DNA reads TGTGCCACCAGCAGAGACAATGAGCAGTTCTTC. The V gene is TRBV15, the J gene TRBJ2-1; the D is unclear. Trimming took 0 bases from V and 6 from J, leaving 0 bases between them. The CDR3 is 11 amino acids. Germline-derived CDR1 and CDR2 are LNHNV and YYDKDF (reference sequence). Supplemented by reference TRBV15 and TRBJ2-1, the full variable domain reads DAMVIQNPRYQVTQFGKPVTLSCSQTLNHNVMYWYQQKSSQAPKLLFHYYDKDFNNEADTPDNFQSRRPNTSFCFLDIRSPGLGDTAMYLCATSRDNEQFFGPGTRLTVL.

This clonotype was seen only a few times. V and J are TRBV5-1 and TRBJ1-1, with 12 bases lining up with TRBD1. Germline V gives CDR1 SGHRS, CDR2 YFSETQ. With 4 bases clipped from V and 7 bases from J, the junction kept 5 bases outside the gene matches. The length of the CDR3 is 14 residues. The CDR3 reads CASSPGTGGHEAFF. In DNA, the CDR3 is TGCGCCAGCAGCCCCGGGACAGGGGGCCATGAAGCTTTCTTT.

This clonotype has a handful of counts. The chain's CDR3 is CASSLLGQGPVEQFF. The CDR3 region has the DNA TGCGCCAGCAGCTTGTTGGGACAGGGACCAGTAGAGCAGTTCTTC. The chain employs TRBV5-1 and TRBJ2-1; 9 nucleotides line up with TRBD1. V lost 1 base to trimming and J lost 10 bases; unmatched junction nucleotides: 9. In germline, CDR1 is SGHRS, CDR2 YFSETQ. This CDR3 comprises 15 residues. Supplemented by reference TRBV5-1 and TRBJ2-1, the full variable domain reads KAGVTQTPRYLIKTRGQQVTLSCSPISGHRSVSWYQQTPGQGLQFLFEYFSETQRNKGNFPGRFSGRQFSNSRSEMNVSTLELGDSALYLCASSLLGQGPVEQFFGPGTRLTVL.

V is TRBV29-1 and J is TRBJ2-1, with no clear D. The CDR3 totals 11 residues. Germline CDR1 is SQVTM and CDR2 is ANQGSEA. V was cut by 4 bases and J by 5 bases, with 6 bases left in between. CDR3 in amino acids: CSVGVNNEQFF. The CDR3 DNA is TGCAGCGTTGGAGTTAACAATGAGCAGTTCTTC.

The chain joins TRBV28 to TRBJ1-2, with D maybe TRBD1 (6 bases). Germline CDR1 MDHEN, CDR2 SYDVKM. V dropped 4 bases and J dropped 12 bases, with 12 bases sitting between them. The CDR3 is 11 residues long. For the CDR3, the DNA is TGTGCCAGCAGTTACCGTTGGGACAACACCTTC. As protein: CASSYRWDNTF.

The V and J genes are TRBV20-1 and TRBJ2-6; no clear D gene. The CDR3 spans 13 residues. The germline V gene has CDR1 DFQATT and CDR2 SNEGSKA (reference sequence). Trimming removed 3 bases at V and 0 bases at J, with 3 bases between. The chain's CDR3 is CSARYSGANVLTF. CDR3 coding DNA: TGCAGTGCTAGGTACTCTGGGGCCAACGTCCTGACTTTC.

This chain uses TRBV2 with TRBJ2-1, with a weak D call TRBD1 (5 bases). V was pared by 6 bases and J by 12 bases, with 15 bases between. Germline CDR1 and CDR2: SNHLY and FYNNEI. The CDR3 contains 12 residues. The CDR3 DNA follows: TGTGCCAGCAGCCCCCGTTTGCAGGGGCAGTTCTTC. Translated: CASSPRLQGQFF.

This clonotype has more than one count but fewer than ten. The CDR3 region is CATSDRTGVGVAGGPGQFF. As DNA, the CDR3 is TGTGCCACCAGTGATCGGACAGGGGTGGGGGTAGCGGGAGGCCCAGGGCAGTTCTTC. The genes are TRBV24-1 and TRBJ2-1; D is perhaps TRBD2 (10 bases). Looked up from germline, CDR1 is KGHDR and CDR2 is SFDVKD. Trimming took 3 bases from V and 12 from J, leaving 32 bases between them. The CDR3 is made up of 19 amino acids.